The 25 T cell receptor beta chains in this list originate from one sample, sequenced in a study of technical replicates of blood from a handful of donors. Using immunoSEQ multiplex PCR, the repertoire was profiled, and TCRdb retains in-frame clones only, with some absent. The data hold about 82,000 clones, with 96% observed a single time. Sequenced sample: T cells isolated from PBMCs. The receptors shown here come from a human donor in good health.

The rearrangement uses TRBV6-5 and TRBJ2-1, with 8 bases aligning to TRBD1. The trim removed 2 bases at V and 9 bases at J, leaving 9 bases unmatched. Germline V gene sequence: CDR1 MNHEY, CDR2 SVGAGI. The CDR3 loop spans 15 amino acids. The CDR3 DNA is TGTGCCAGCAGTTACGCAGGGGGCGGTGGTGGTGAGCAGTTCTTC. Its protein product is CASSYAGGGGGEQFF.

The chain recombines TRBV4-2 with TRBJ2-2, with 8 bases that match TRBD1. Per germline, CDR1 LGHNA and CDR2 YNFKEQ. The CDR3 contains 17 residues. Trimming at V came to 3 bases and at J to 4 bases, leaving 10 bases not matched to a gene. CDR3 nucleotide sequence: TGTGCCAGCAGCCATCCGGGCACAGGGGGTGGCACCGGGGAGCTGTTTTTT. This translates into CASSHPGTGGGTGELFF.

The chain joins TRBV7-9 to TRBJ1-2; 8 nucleotides match TRBD1. The V gene end was trimmed by 10 bases and the J gene end by 7 bases; junction bases not matched to a gene: 5. Germline loops: CDR1 SEHNR, CDR2 FQNEAQ (reference sequence). This CDR3 is built from 11 residues. Here the CDR3 DNA reads TGTGCCATAGACAGGGGCAGTGGCTACACCTTC. As protein: CAIDRGSGYTF. The variable domain in full, with the rest retrieved from reference TRBV7-9 and TRBJ1-2, is DTGVSQNPRHKITKRGQNVTFRCDPISEHNRLYWYRQTLGQGPEFLTYFQNEAQLEKSRLLSDRFSAERPKGSFSTLEIQRTEQGDSAMYLCAIDRGSGYTFGSGTRLTVV.

The chain joins TRBV4-3 to TRBJ2-7; the D gene is possibly TRBD2 (6 bases). The germline CDR1 and CDR2 sequences are LGHNA and YSLEER. The V gene lost 4 bases and the J gene lost 3 bases, with 13 bases spanning the gap. The CDR3 covers 14 residues. The CDR3 region is CASSPGGENYEQYF. In DNA form, the CDR3 reads TGCGCCAGCAGCCCCGGAGGGGAAAACTACGAGCAGTACTTC.

The CDR3 nucleotides read TGTGCCAGCAGTGAAGGACAGGTTACTGAAGCTTTCTTT. It translates to CASSEGQVTEAFF. This rearrangement joins TRBV25-1 to TRBJ1-1, with 7 bases that match TRBD1. After removal of 2 bases from V and 5 bases from J, the junction contained 2 bases not matched to a gene. The CDR3 length is 13 residues. The germline gives CDR1 MGHDK, CDR2 SYGVNS.

V gene TRBV7-2 combines with J gene TRBJ2-3, with 12 nucleotides matching TRBD2. V gave up 5 bases and J gave up 0 bases; unmatched junction bases: 12. Germline-derived CDR1 and CDR2 are SGHTA and FQGNSA. The CDR3 spans 19 residues. CDR3 amino acids: CASSPLVLAGGASTDTQYF. The CDR3 DNA is TGTGCCAGCAGCCCTCTGGTTCTAGCGGGGGGGGCTAGCACAGATACGCAGTATTTT.

The rearrangement links TRBV11-2 to TRBJ2-1; D is unresolved. Per the germline V gene, CDR1 is SGHAT and CDR2 is FQNNGV. The CDR3 consists of 17 residues. The V gene lost 1 base and the J gene lost 0 bases, with 13 bases spanning the gap. The CDR3, as DNA: TGTGCCAGCAGCTTAGCGTTTTCGGTGAGCTCCTACAATGAGCAGTTCTTC. Translated, it gives CASSLAFSVSSYNEQFF.

This chain uses TRBV7-2 with TRBJ2-2, with D uncertain. The V and J ends lost 3 bases and 4 bases respectively, with 3 bases between them. Germline CDR1 reads SGHTA; CDR2 reads FQGNSA. The CDR3 contains 12 residues. CDR3 nucleotide sequence: TGTGCCAGCAGCTTGGCCACCGGGGAGCTGTTTTTT. Its translation: CASSLATGELFF. Drawing the rest from reference TRBV7-2 and TRBJ2-2, the complete variable domain is GAGVSQSPSNKVTEKGKDVELRCDPISGHTALYWYRQSLGQGLEFLIYFQGNSAPDKSGLPSDRFSAERTGGSVSTLTIQRTQQEDSAVYLCASSLATGELFFGEGSRLTVL.

This chain links TRBV2 with TRBJ2-5; no firm D call. V was pared by 3 bases and J by 5 bases, with 13 bases between. CDR3 length: 14 residues. Germline-derived CDR1 and CDR2 are SNHLY and FYNNEI. The CDR3 nucleotides are TGTGCCAGCAGTGATGATAGAGTCACCGAGACCCAGTACTTC. Amino acid sequence: CASSDDRVTETQYF.

The chain couples TRBV27 to TRBJ2-7, with 12 bases lining up with TRBD2. This CDR3 spans 17 amino acids. With V trimmed by 6 bases and J by 7 bases, 16 bases remained unmatched. Germline V lookup: CDR1 MNHEY, CDR2 SMNVEV (reference sequence). The CDR3 sequence is CASRLVGLAGRVEEQYF. The CDR3 region has the DNA TGTGCCAGCAGATTAGTGGGACTAGCGGGCCGGGTGGAGGAGCAGTACTTC.

The chain is built from TRBV14 and TRBJ2-3; no reliable D call. CDR3 size: 15 residues. Trimming took 3 bases from V and 4 from J, leaving 14 bases between them. Germline CDR1 SGHDN, CDR2 FVKESK. Here the CDR3 reads CASSQISPGADTQYF. CDR3 in DNA: TGTGCCAGCAGCCAGATTTCCCCAGGCGCAGATACGCAGTATTTT. The variable domain in full, with the rest retrieved from reference TRBV14 and TRBJ2-3, is EAGVTQFPSHSVIEKGQTVTLRCDPISGHDNLYWYRRVMGKEIKFLLHFVKESKQDESGMPNNRFLAERTGGTYSTLKVQPAELEDSGVYFCASSQISPGADTQYFGPGTRLTVL.

This chain uses TRBV11-2 with TRBJ1-3; D not certain. Germline CDR1 and CDR2: SGHAT and FQNNGV. V was cut by 2 bases and J by 4 bases, with 6 bases left in between. The CDR3 is made up of 13 amino acids. The CDR3 region has the DNA TGTGCCAGCAGCTTATATCAGGGAAACACCATATATTTT. This gives the protein CASSLYQGNTIYF.

The V gene is TRBV6-1, the J gene TRBJ1-2; 7 bases fit TRBD1. This CDR3 has 12 residues. V trimming: 9 bases; J trimming: 9 bases; junction bases outside the gene matches: 10. CDR1 is MNHNS and CDR2 is SASEGT in the germline V gene. The CDR3 region is CASNRQGSRYTF. CDR3 nucleotide sequence: TGTGCCAGTAATCGACAGGGCTCTCGCTACACCTTC.

V gene TRBV19 combines with J gene TRBJ2-3; TRBD1 aligns across 9 bases. CDR3 length: 15 amino acids. Germline V CDR1 and CDR2: LNHDA, SQIVND (reference sequence). The V gene end was trimmed by 6 bases and the J gene end by 2 bases; junction bases not matched to a gene: 6. The DNA for the CDR3 is TGTGCCAGTAGGCCCGGGACAGGGAACACAGATACGCAGTATTTT. Protein: CASRPGTGNTDTQYF.

V is TRBV2 and J is TRBJ1-2, with unresolved D. The CDR3 contains 16 residues. The V gene's germline CDR1 is SNHLY and CDR2 FYNNEI. Trimming stripped 1 base from V and 4 bases from J, with 16 bases between. The CDR3 is CASSEERGIGVYGYTF. The CDR3 bases are TGTGCCAGCAGTGAAGAACGAGGGATCGGGGTCTATGGCTACACCTTC.

The J gene is TRBJ2-1, the V gene TRBV5-6; a possible D gene is TRBD1 (6 bases). CDR1 and CDR2 from the germline V gene are SGHDT and YYEEEE. The V end was cut by 4 bases, the J end by 0 bases, with 14 bases between. The CDR3 is 16 amino acids. The chain's CDR3 is CASSPPRGSSYNEQFF. CDR3 DNA: TGTGCCAGCAGCCCGCCGAGGGGGAGCTCCTACAATGAGCAGTTCTTC.

The V call is TRBV10-3, the J call TRBJ2-7, with D perhaps TRBD2 (6 bases). Germline values: CDR1 ENHRY, CDR2 SYGVKD. Between the trimmed V and J ends, which lost 7 bases and 5 bases, there was a span of 18 bases. The CDR3 runs 14 residues. CDR3 loop: CAIKGTGDPDEQYF. The CDR3 region has the DNA TGTGCCATCAAAGGGACGGGAGACCCCGACGAGCAGTACTTC.

The gene calls are TRBV5-1 and TRBJ2-1; the match to TRBD1 covers 9 bases. Germline V lookup: CDR1 SGHRS, CDR2 YFSETQ. V trimming: 4 bases; J trimming: 5 bases; junction bases outside the gene matches: 7. This CDR3 region has 15 residues. The CDR3 sequence: CASSLGQGIHNEQFF. CDR3 sequence (DNA): TGCGCCAGCAGCCTAGGACAGGGGATCCACAATGAGCAGTTCTTC.

The chain has TRBV10-3 and TRBJ1-1, with a possible D match to TRBD1 (6 bases). The germline gives CDR1 ENHRY, CDR2 SYGVKD. The CDR3 contains 14 residues. Trimming cost V 3 bases and J 10 bases, with 18 bases left between them. The CDR3 DNA reads TGTGCCATCAGTGAAGCCGGGACACTTACCGGAGCTTTCTTT. Translating gives CAISEAGTLTGAFF.

V and J are TRBV30 and TRBJ1-2, with D possibly TRBD1 on 5 matching bases. V shed 2 bases and J shed 4 bases, with 26 bases lying between them. The germline CDR1 and CDR2 sequences are GTSNPN and SVGIG (reference sequence). The CDR3 totals 18 residues. For the CDR3, the DNA is TGTGCCTGGAGTCCAAAACGGAACACAGGCCAATTGATCTATGGCTACACCTTC. Its protein is CAWSPKRNTGQLIYGYTF.

The rearrangement uses TRBV5-4 and TRBJ2-3, with 7 bases aligning to TRBD2. There are 13 residues in the CDR3. V lost 6 bases, J lost 5 bases, and 6 bases stayed unmatched. Germline CDR1 reads SGHNT; CDR2 reads YYREEE (reference sequence). The CDR3 loop is CASTSPSGDTQYF. CDR3 coding DNA: TGTGCCAGCACCTCCCCTAGCGGAGATACGCAGTATTTT.

The V gene is TRBV25-1, the J gene TRBJ2-7; possibly TRBD1 for D (6 bases). Germline CDR1 MGHDK, CDR2 SYGVNS. V lost 3 bases and J 1 base, leaving 10 bases between the germline ends. The CDR3 runs to 14 residues. The CDR3 loop reads CASSDYQGSYEQYF. The CDR3 nucleotides are TGTGCCAGCAGTGATTACCAGGGGTCCTACGAGCAGTACTTC.

The rearrangement uses TRBV7-3 and TRBJ2-2; 7 positions agree with TRBD1. Per the germline V gene, CDR1 is SGHTA and CDR2 is FQGTGA. The V and J ends lost 5 bases and 0 bases, in that order; junction bases with no gene match: 6. This CDR3 has 16 amino acids. CDR3 sequence (DNA): TGTGCCAGCAGCCCCACAGGGGCCCCGAACACCGGGGAGCTGTTTTTT. It is translated as CASSPTGAPNTGELFF.

In DNA, the CDR3 is TGTGCCAGCAGTGGTCGCGGGAGCTTAAAAGAGACCCAGTACTTC. This gives the protein CASSGRGSLKETQYF. This chain uses TRBV6-5 with TRBJ2-5; 7 nucleotides line up with TRBD2. The CDR3 loop spans 15 amino acids. CDR1 is MNHEY and CDR2 is SVGAGI in the germline V gene. The J segment lost 3 bases and the V segment lost 5 bases, leaving 9 bases of the junction unmatched.

The chain uses TRBV27 and TRBJ2-7; tentative D call: TRBD1 (6 bases). Trimming pared 6 bases from V and 3 bases from J, leaving 15 bases between. The CDR3 sequence is 14 residues long. The germline gives CDR1 MNHEY, CDR2 SMNVEV (reference sequence). This CDR3 is CASRPEDRYYEQYF. DNA for the CDR3: TGTGCCAGCAGACCCGAGGACAGATACTACGAGCAGTACTTC.